This TCR beta chain was documented in a study of PD-1 blockade in classical Hodgkin lymphoma (dated by TCRdb to 2018 to 2021). Background on the whole study: Nivolumab dosing was 3 mg/kg intravenously every 2 weeks, continuing until either disease progression or unacceptable toxicity. The study used CyTOF and TCR beta sequencing to define a peripheral blood immune signature of response to PD-1 blockade in classical Hodgkin lymphoma.

Comments on this clone: Its cognate antigen has yet to be identified. No much larger clone is present one base from it, and per-base qualities are unavailable.

The Qiagen DNeasy kit was used to extract genomic DNA both from unsorted PBMCs and from the negatively selected CD4+ and CD8+ fractions. Amplification of TCR beta CDR3 regions was done by immunoSEQ multiplex PCR with primers that anneal to V and J segments. A synthetic immune receptor repertoire was used to minimize amplification bias, and any residual bias was removed computationally once sequencing was done. Per the original workflow: Repertoire diversity was quantified as the Shannon entropy index using custom Python scripts. Unsorted, CD4+ and CD8+ repertoires were examined separately, except in combined analyses, for which CD4+ and CD8+ sequences were merged in silico. Clonal expansion was defined as at least a 2-fold frequency increase after treatment relative to C1D1, with a pseudocount of 0.5 for undetected baseline clones. Clones with 0 or 1 copy at C1D1 were defined as singleton clones, while clones with 2 or more copies were defined as non-singleton clones. Clones expanded in unsorted samples were assigned a CD4+, CD8+ or unknown annotation through matching of protein sequences in sorted samples from the same patient. Wilcoxon tests on paired samples were used to test changes in diversity from C1D1 to C4D1. Drawn from immuneACCESS, this table holds only the in-frame rearrangements with V and J called that TCRdb kept. Clones are partly lost; checked studies trace under half to an unresolved V gene and leave the rest unexplained. V, J and clone size are taken as reported in that table, and D and trimming were inferred from the DNA itself. The sample table records 20,000 to 30,000 clones; around 70% of these occur just once. The ten largest make up approximately 3.6% of the sample.

Broader findings and caveats from the paper: Lower diversity was observed in patients in whom nivolumab was started less than 1 year after ASCT, and these patients were excluded from later analyses so that confounding by immune reconstitution would be avoided. Newly diagnosed patients were reported to have lower baseline TCR diversity than healthy donors, and relapsed/refractory patients were reported to have lower baseline TCR diversity still. Among trial patients, those achieving complete response had baseline diversity similar to that of newly diagnosed patients, while diversity was significantly lower in partial responders and progressors. A significant rise by C4D1 was seen in CD4+ but not CD8+ TCR diversity (p=0.0027 vs p=0.16), with the rise being most apparent in complete responders (p=0.02). The study covered only a single clinical trial cohort, and the causes of the repertoire differences, possibly disease activity or prior therapy, were still not defined.

What the time point label conveys for this sample: cycle 1 day 1 (C1D1), immediately before nivolumab initiation. All trial patients had relapsed after autologous stem cell transplantation, with cohorts A, B and C differing in prior brentuximab vedotin exposure. The trial cohort comprised about 60 patients with relapsed/refractory classical Hodgkin lymphoma whose best overall responses were complete response, partial response or progressive disease. Single-agent nivolumab was administered to trial patients in the multi-cohort phase II CheckMate 205 trial. Best overall response was determined by an independent review committee according to the 2007 International Working Group response criteria. PBMCs from the trial were collected at three points: immediately before nivolumab initiation (C1D1), and during therapy at cycle 2 day 1 and cycle 4 day 1. Peripheral blood was collected in 8 mL Vacutainer Cell Preparation Tubes, from which PBMCs were isolated by centrifugation and then cryopreserved.

V and J are truncated by 6 bases and 4 bases respectively, leaving an intervening sequence of 13 bases. The CDR3 runs 14 residues from the cysteine to the phenylalanine. Only the CDR3 portion is preserved as DNA: 42 bases, with reading frame beginning at the first base. CDR1 LNHDA and CDR2 SQIVND were looked up in the germline V gene (reference sequence). This receptor was identified in a human donor with classical Hodgkin lymphoma. The sequenced sample was peripheral blood mononuclear cells (PBMCs), obtained at baseline. The V and J segments used are TRBV19 and TRBJ1-5, with no confident D gene call. The nucleotide sequence is TGTGCCAGTAGCCACCCAGGCTCAAATCAGCCCCAGCATTTT. Its translation reads: CASSHPGSNQPQHF.